The 32 T cell receptor beta chains in this list originate from one sample, sequenced in a study of vaccination and CD4 T cells after COVID-19. Indicated treatment: approximately 9-day PBMC culture with coronavirus spike peptide pools or control peptides (ViraFEST assay). Cultured CD4+ T-cell DNA underwent Oncomine TCR Beta short-read sequencing. TCRdb re-called the PCR reads through MiXCR, storing one row per CDR3 protein. The sample gives 16,000 or so distinct CDR3 sequences, around 50% of which show up once; about 7% is in the top ten. These receptors' targets are unknown. The sample consisted of CD4+ T cells from blood, cultured in vitro, taken before SARS-CoV-2 vaccination. The receptors come from a human donor who had recovered from COVID-19.

The CDR3 region is CASRGQSVETQYF. The DNA for the CDR3 is TGTGCCAGCCGCGGACAGTCGGTGGAGACCCAGTACTTC. J is TRBJ2-5 and V is TRBV6-2 or TRBV6-3; a weak D match, TRBD1 (6 bases). CDR3 length: 13 amino acids. The V end lost 8 bases, the J end lost 5 bases, and 15 bases lay between the germline ends. In germline, CDR1 is MNHEY, CDR2 SVGEGT.

The genes are TRBV11-3 and TRBJ2-1; either TRBD1 or TRBD2 may supply D (6 bases each). Germline CDR1 and CDR2: SGHNT and YENEEA. The CDR3 contains 18 residues. The germline V and J ends were trimmed by 2 bases and 9 bases, with 26 bases remaining between them. This CDR3 is CASSLQGSGVGRVPEQFF. Written as DNA, the CDR3 is TGTGCCAGCAGCTTACAGGGGTCGGGGGTCGGCAGAGTGCCTGAGCAGTTCTTC.

Only a few counts were recorded for this clonotype. The chain is built from TRBV6-5 and TRBJ1-1; no definite D call. With 2 bases removed from V and 8 bases from J, the gap between germline ends came to 12 bases. This CDR3 is built from 13 residues. The germline CDR1 and CDR2 sequences are MNHEY and SVGAGI. CDR3 residues: CASSYRGVSEAFF. CDR3 nucleotide sequence: TGTGCCAGCAGTTACCGTGGAGTTTCGGAAGCTTTCTTT.

The chain uses TRBV20-1 and TRBJ2-7, with 10 bases identical to TRBD2. This CDR3 spans 15 amino acids. Germline-derived CDR1 and CDR2 are DFQATT and SNEGSKA (reference sequence). Germline trimming cut 4 bases from V and 4 bases from J; bases unmatched to any gene: 10. In DNA form, the CDR3 reads TGCAGTGCTAACCACCGATCTAGCGGGAGTTACGAGCAGTACTTC. This translates into CSANHRSSGSYEQYF.

Only a few counts were recorded for this clonotype. The chain carries TRBV10-3 and TRBJ2-2, with D perhaps assigned TRBD1 or TRBD2 (5 bases each). Germline CDR1 ENHRY, CDR2 SYGVKD. V lost 0 bases and J lost 4, with 12 bases in between. The CDR3 sequence is 16 residues long. For the CDR3, the DNA is TGTGCCATCAGTGAGTCCGAGGGGACGGGCACCGGGGAGCTGTTTTTT. Its protein product is CAISESEGTGTGELFF.

The V call is TRBV20-1, the J call TRBJ2-1; 9 positions agree with TRBD1. In germline, CDR1 is DFQATT, CDR2 SNEGSKA (reference sequence). The J segment lost 4 bases and the V segment lost 5 bases, leaving 12 bases of the junction unmatched. The CDR3 is 16 residues long. The CDR3 DNA reads TGCAGTGCTTCAGACAAACAGGGGGCGCGGTACAATGAGCAGTTCTTC. Amino acid sequence: CSASDKQGARYNEQFF.

CDR3: CASSPDAGELYGYTF. The CDR3 coding sequence is TGTGCCAGCAGCCCTGACGCAGGAGAACTCTATGGCTACACCTTC. This rearrangement joins TRBV5-6 to TRBJ1-2; no clear D. V lost 4 bases and J 4 bases, leaving 17 bases between the germline ends. The CDR3 consists of 15 residues. Germline V gives CDR1 SGHDT, CDR2 YYEEEE.

The chain combines TRBV20-1 with TRBJ2-2; D not certain. Germline V gene sequence: CDR1 DFQATT, CDR2 SNEGSKA (reference sequence). Trimming shortened V by 3 bases and J by 4 bases, and 9 bases separated the two germline ends. The CDR3 totals 13 residues. The CDR3 nucleotides are TGCAGTGCTAGGGGAAGTGCCACCGGGGAGCTGTTTTTT. Translated, it gives CSARGSATGELFF.

In its sample, this clonotype was seen a few times. This CDR3 reads CSARDPRASNQPQHF. In nucleotides, the CDR3 is TGCAGTGCTAGAGATCCACGCGCCTCCAATCAGCCCCAGCATTTT. The V gene is TRBV20-1, the J gene TRBJ1-5; D uncertain. Trimming removed 0 bases at V and 3 bases at J, with 12 bases between. This CDR3 is 15 amino acids long. Looked up from germline, CDR1 is DFQATT and CDR2 is SNEGSKA (reference sequence).

The chain is built from TRBV19 and TRBJ2-1, with 7 bases that match TRBD2. Germline loops: CDR1 LNHDA, CDR2 SQIVND (reference sequence). The V segment lost 8 bases and the J segment 5 bases; nucleotides outside the gene matches: 12. The CDR3 sequence is 15 residues long. CDR3 bases: TGTGCCAGTGGCCTCTCCGGGACTATGAACAATGAGCAGTTCTTC. The encoded protein is CASGLSGTMNNEQFF.

The chain combines TRBV6-1 with TRBJ2-2; D perhaps matches TRBD1 (5 bases). V shed 7 bases and J shed 3 bases, with 12 bases lying between them. Germline values: CDR1 MNHNS, CDR2 SASEGT. The CDR3 runs to 14 residues. The CDR3: CASIPRADTGELFF. The CDR3 DNA follows: TGTGCCAGCATACCCAGGGCTGACACCGGGGAGCTGTTTTTT.

This chain joins TRBV20-1 and TRBJ2-2, with D hard to call. Between the trimmed V and J ends, which lost 6 bases and 1 base, there was a span of 9 bases. Germline loops: CDR1 DFQATT, CDR2 SNEGSKA (reference sequence). This CDR3 contains 13 residues. CDR3 nucleotides: TGCAGTGCACGGACGGTGAACACCGGGGAGCTGTTTTTT. Its protein product is CSARTVNTGELFF.

The chain joins TRBV6-1 to TRBJ1-3; D ambiguous. Germline V gene data show CDR1 as MNHNS and CDR2 as SASEGT. Trimming took 6 bases from V and 0 from J, leaving 6 bases between them. This CDR3 comprises 13 residues. CDR3: CASSPFSGNTIYF. The DNA for the CDR3 is TGTGCCAGCAGCCCCTTCTCTGGAAACACCATATATTTT.

This clonotype was counted a few times. The chain carries TRBV6-1 and TRBJ2-1; 7 positions match TRBD2. This CDR3 region has 14 residues. CDR1 and CDR2 from the germline V gene are MNHNS and SASEGT. The V and J ends lost 4 bases and 10 bases, in that order; junction bases with no gene match: 10. The CDR3 coding sequence is TGTGCCAGCAGTGGAACGACTAGCCTGGAGGAGCAGTTCTTC. Its protein is CASSGTTSLEEQFF.

The chain links TRBV6-5 to TRBJ2-5; D gene unclear. V gave up 1 base and J gave up 5 bases, with 2 bases separating them. The CDR3 is 11 residues long. Germline loops: CDR1 MNHEY, CDR2 SVGAGI. CDR3 residues: CASSYFETQYF. As DNA, the CDR3 is TGTGCCAGCAGTTACTTTGAGACCCAGTACTTC.

V is TRBV7-9 and J is TRBJ1-6; D is perhaps TRBD1 (5 bases). The CDR3 sequence is 17 residues long. With 4 bases removed from V and 3 bases from J, the gap between germline ends came to 16 bases. Per germline, CDR1 SEHNR and CDR2 FQNEAQ (reference sequence). CDR3 sequence (DNA): TGTGCCAGCAGCTGGGGACCACCGCGGTTCTATAATTCACCCCTCCACTTT. This codes for CASSWGPPRFYNSPLHF. The whole variable domain, remainder taken from reference TRBV7-9 and TRBJ1-6, is DTGVSQNPRHKITKRGQNVTFRCDPISEHNRLYWYRQTLGQGPEFLTYFQNEAQLEKSRLLSDRFSAERPKGSFSTLEIQRTEQGDSAMYLCASSWGPPRFYNSPLHFGNGTRLTVT.

The rearrangement links TRBV7-2 to TRBJ1-6; the D gene is possibly TRBD1 (6 bases). Germline CDR1 reads SGHTA; CDR2 reads FQGNSA. Deletions cut 2 bases from V and 5 bases from J, with 13 bases between. This CDR3 has 16 amino acids. CDR3 bases: TGTGCCAGCAGCTTACAGGGGTCGGGGAATAATTCACCCCTCCACTTT. Translated: CASSLQGSGNNSPLHF.

This chain connects TRBV18 to TRBJ1-1, with D possibly TRBD1 on 6 matching bases. The V and J ends lost 3 bases and 11 bases respectively, with 19 bases between them. Germline V gene data show CDR1 as KGHSH and CDR2 as LQKENI. The CDR3 loop spans 14 amino acids. The CDR3 DNA reads as TGTGCCAGCTCACCTCCCGGGACACTCACCGACGCTTTCTTT. Protein: CASSPPGTLTDAFF.

The chain couples TRBV18 to TRBJ2-2; D is perhaps TRBD1 (5 bases). Germline CDR1 and CDR2: KGHSH and LQKENI. The CDR3 runs to 15 residues. V was clipped by 1 base and J by 0 bases, with 6 bases between them. CDR3: CASSPRGANTGELFF. The CDR3 DNA follows: TGTGCCAGCTCACCACGGGGCGCGAACACCGGGGAGCTGTTTTTT.

V usage is TRBV6-1 and J usage is TRBJ2-7, with D maybe TRBD1 (6 bases). Looked up from germline, CDR1 is MNHNS and CDR2 is SASEGT. This CDR3 contains 18 residues. V shed 6 bases and J shed 6 bases, with 30 bases lying between them. CDR3 residues: CASRRTAYPGTFSGEQYF. In DNA form, the CDR3 reads TGTGCCAGCAGACGTACTGCATACCCGGGGACATTCTCTGGCGAGCAGTACTTC.

This clonotype was seen a few times. J is TRBJ1-1 and V is TRBV7-9, with D possibly TRBD1 on 5 matching bases. The CDR3 contains 15 residues. Germline CDR1 SEHNR, CDR2 FQNEAQ (reference sequence). Trimming removed 8 bases from V and 1 base from J, with 17 bases in between. CDR3 nucleotide sequence: TGTGCCAGCGCCCCGGGGCGGACGAAGAACACTGAAGCTTTCTTT. This gives the protein CASAPGRTKNTEAFF.

V is TRBV27 and J is TRBJ2-7, with D perhaps TRBD1 (5 bases). This CDR3 contains 12 residues. Between the trimmed V and J ends, which lost 4 bases and 7 bases, there was a span of 11 bases. In germline, CDR1 is MNHEY, CDR2 SMNVEV (reference sequence). The CDR3, as DNA: TGTGCCAGCAGTTCCTACAGGAGTGAGCAGTACTTC. It codes for CASSSYRSEQYF.

The rearrangement joins TRBV7-2 to TRBJ2-3; 9 nucleotides match TRBD1. Germline V lookup: CDR1 SGHTA, CDR2 FQGNSA. This CDR3 comprises 14 residues. The trim removed 5 bases at V and 4 bases at J, leaving 4 bases unmatched. DNA of the CDR3: TGTGCCAGCAGCCCCGGACAGGGGTCAGATACGCAGTATTTT. Encoded protein: CASSPGQGSDTQYF. The full variable domain, with the rest looked up from reference TRBV7-2 and TRBJ2-3, is GAGVSQSPSNKVTEKGKDVELRCDPISGHTALYWYRQSLGQGLEFLIYFQGNSAPDKSGLPSDRFSAERTGGSVSTLTIQRTQQEDSAVYLCASSPGQGSDTQYFGPGTRLTVL.

This sequence joins TRBV6-1 and TRBJ2-3; D is unresolved. Germline loops: CDR1 MNHNS, CDR2 SASEGT. The CDR3 is 16 residues long. V was shortened by 7 bases and J by 0 bases, with 17 bases between the two germline ends. CDR3 residues: CASTKNPNGSTDTQYF. In nucleotides, the CDR3 is TGTGCCAGCACCAAAAACCCGAACGGGAGCACAGATACGCAGTATTTT.

V is TRBV6-1 and J is TRBJ1-2; no definite D call. V dropped 1 base and J dropped 7 bases, with 13 bases sitting between them. CDR3 length equals 14 residues. In germline, CDR1 is MNHNS, CDR2 SASEGT. The CDR3 loop is CASSEVGASVGYTF. The CDR3 nucleotides read TGTGCCAGCAGTGAAGTCGGTGCATCCGTTGGCTACACCTTC.

V gene TRBV6-1 combines with J gene TRBJ2-2, with 7 bases that match TRBD2. Looked up from germline, CDR1 is MNHNS and CDR2 is SASEGT. This CDR3 contains 18 residues. V shed 6 bases, J shed 2 bases, and the junction held 15 bases outside the gene matches. CDR3 nucleotide sequence: TGTGCCAGCAGCGAGAAGGGGTCCGGGAGGACAAACACCGGGGAGCTGTTTTTT. It codes for CASSEKGSGRTNTGELFF.

The rearrangement joins TRBV20-1 to TRBJ2-1; TRBD2 matches at 7 bases. Unmatched junction bases numbered 27, after V lost 6 bases and J lost 7 bases. The CDR3 has 19 residues. The germline CDR1 and CDR2 sequences are DFQATT and SNEGSKA (reference sequence). CDR3 protein: CSAPRVGLAEGIGGNEQFF. In nucleotides, the CDR3 is TGCAGTGCCCCCCGCGTCGGCCTAGCGGAGGGGATTGGGGGGAATGAGCAGTTCTTC.

The CDR3 region has the DNA TGTGCCAGCAGTCCACACCCAGAGAACACCGGGGAGCTGTTTTTT. Protein sequence: CASSPHPENTGELFF. The V call is TRBV6-4, the J call TRBJ2-2; D call uncertain. Germline V gene lookup returns CDR1 MRHNA and CDR2 SNTAGT. The ends were cut back, 5 bases at V and 1 base at J, with 11 bases in the middle. The length of the CDR3 is 15 residues.

J is TRBJ1-6 and V is TRBV6-1; D may be TRBD1 (5 bases). The CDR3 is 13 residues long. Per the germline V gene, CDR1 is MNHNS and CDR2 is SASEGT. The V end lost 6 bases, the J end lost 8 bases, and 11 bases lay between the germline ends. This CDR3 reads CASRLDRDSPLHF. The CDR3 DNA is TGTGCCAGCAGGCTAGACAGAGATTCACCCCTCCACTTT.

The gene calls are TRBV7-7 and TRBJ2-3, with a weak D call TRBD2 (6 bases). The V gene lost 1 base and the J gene lost 5 bases, with 13 bases spanning the gap. CDR1 is SSHAT and CDR2 is FNYEAQ in the germline V gene (reference sequence). The CDR3 covers 15 residues. The CDR3 loop reads CASSLGRPRGDTQYF. The CDR3, as DNA: TGTGCCAGCAGCTTAGGTAGGCCGCGGGGAGATACGCAGTATTTT.

The chain combines TRBV6-1 with TRBJ2-7, with D maybe TRBD1 (5 bases). V was clipped by 5 bases and J by 0 bases, with 14 bases between them. The CDR3 sequence is 15 residues long. Germline assignment: CDR1 MNHNS and CDR2 SASEGT. CDR3 residues: CASSPGLGSSYEQYF. CDR3 DNA sequence: TGTGCCAGCAGTCCAGGGTTGGGTAGCTCCTACGAGCAGTACTTC.

The CDR3 here is CASSEPGGGYGYTF. In nucleotides, the CDR3 is TGTGCCAGCAGTGAACCAGGGGGTGGCTATGGCTACACCTTC. The V call is TRBV6-1, the J call TRBJ1-2; the match to TRBD1 covers 7 bases. Germline trimming cut 2 bases from V and 4 bases from J; bases unmatched to any gene: 4. The germline V gene has CDR1 MNHNS and CDR2 SASEGT. This CDR3 region has 14 residues.